The TCR beta chain under discussion was sequenced for a study of neurological immune-mediated disorders (dated by TCRdb to about 2019). Study-wide context: Peripheral blood TCR-beta repertoires from patients with HTLV-I-associated myelopathy (HAM/TSP), patients with multiple sclerosis, and healthy controls were compared in the study using UMI-based sequencing. The roughly 100 TCR-beta libraries covered PBMC samples along with longitudinal samples, technical triplicates, and paired sorted CD4+ and CD8+ T-cell subsets. The cohort comprised about 71 subjects: some 15 HAM/TSP patients, around 34 multiple sclerosis patients and around 20 healthy controls. Overall study outcomes, separate from this receptor: TCR clonal expansion was highest in HAM/TSP patients and lowest in MS patients, with MS patients falling below even healthy controls. No identical CDR3 amino acid sequences were shared among expanded clones across subjects, suggesting private TCR-beta repertoires in all groups.

Compared with the rest of its sample, this clonotype is large (0.1 to 1%). No antigen is known for it. Per-nucleotide qualities are absent, and no much larger clonotype sits a single base away. Libraries from unsorted PBMCs were made from 2 million PBMCs kept in RNAlater at -80 degrees C until RNA extraction. PBMCs were separated from peripheral blood using Ficoll-Hypaque density gradient centrifugation and then cryopreserved in liquid nitrogen. cDNA was synthesized by template-switch 5'RACE using a primer carrying a 10-nucleotide random unique molecular identifier by which each TCR transcript was tagged. Over 200 million TCR-beta sequences, covering 15-18 subjects, were produced in each sequencing run. The RNeasy kit was used to extract total RNA. Using the KAPA Real-time Library Amplification kit, TCR-beta VDJ regions were amplified with primers for the TCR constant region and the 5'RACE anchor. A first PCR added sample indexes and Illumina adaptors, after which a second PCR increased the library yield. After Ampure bead purification, the TCR product of roughly 650 bp was size-selected on a 2% E-gel SizeSelection system. Before pooling, library quality was assessed on a Bioanalyzer, concentration was determined with Qubit, and library quantification was performed with the Kapa Library Quantification kit. Libraries were sequenced paired-end 2 x 150 bp on an Illumina HiSeq 2500. To increase sequence diversity, about 24-32% phiX was spiked into each library pool. Per the authors' processing: The UMI-based MiGEC pipeline processed quality-filtered reads and removed over 85% of raw TCR sequences during error correction. VDJ genes were aligned to IMGT germline references, and each clonotype was defined by a unique CDR3 amino acid sequence together with V-J genes. VDJtools evaluated clonal expansion, Shannon diversity and CDR3 relatedness (CalcPairwiseDistances, ClusterSamples); CLCbio workbench built phylogenetic trees. A clone was classed as expanded if it had 8 or more unique UMIs, a cutoff based on coefficient-of-variation modelling across technical triplicates. TCRdb redid the processing of the public reads, applying fastp at Q25 and MiXCR, and retained in-frame beta chains. Duplicate CDR3 protein sequences are folded into a single record with the most common DNA and genes. The V and J calls come from TCRdb's annotation, not from the publication. Across this sample there are roughly 18,000 distinct CDR3 sequences, with around a quarter seen only once. The top ten clonotypes cover roughly a third of the sample.

This receptor was obtained from a man over 45 with HTLV-1-associated myelopathy (HAM/TSP). The sample was PBMCs.

This receptor carries the CDR3 CSVGAPGQGAVGGGYTF. The DNA sequence follows: TGCAGCGTTGGAGCACCGGGACAGGGGGCCGTAGGGGGTGGCTACACCTTC. The rearrangement combines TRBV29-1 with TRBJ1-2; 12 central bases correspond to TRBD1. The germline V gene sets CDR1 to SQVTM and CDR2 to ANQGSEA. Spanning cysteine to phenylalanine, the CDR3 consists of 17 amino acids. The only DNA kept is the CDR3, 51 bases in frame from the first base. Trimming leaves V shorter by 4 bases and J shorter by 7 bases, with the junction holding 16 bases beyond the gene matches. The full variable domain, completed from the reference TRBV29-1 and TRBJ1-2 proteins outside the CDR3, reads SAVISQKPSRDICQRGTSLTIQCQVDSQVTMMFWYRQQPGQSLTLIATANQGSEATYESGFVIDKFPISRPNLTFSTLTVSNMSPEDSSIYLCSVGAPGQGAVGGGYTFGSGTRLTVV.